Listed below are T cell receptor beta chains from one sample, sequenced in a study of T-cell memory formation after mild COVID-19. TCRdb redid the calling of the 5' RACE reads with MiXCR, one entry per CDR3 protein. The sample has around 200,000 distinct CDR3 sequences, roughly 10% seen once. Sequences were obtained from PBMCs or a T cell subset sorted from them (not recorded which). Receptors were obtained from a man in his late teens or twenties who had mild COVID-19 (a few samples of this study predate the infection). Cell type and time point are not known. CDR3s include the opening cysteine and the closing phenylalanine or tryptophan. Each record gives: CDR3 DNA, CDR3 protein, V gene, clone size, D gene, J gene. The D gene is left open where the match is weak. Clone size is stated in some rows and not others, as once, few, many or a class when expanded.

CDR3nt: TGTGCCAGCAGCTCGGGACAGGCGCTGAACACTGAAGCTTTCTTT
CDR3aa: CASSSGQALNTEAFF
v_gene: TRBV7-3
abundance: .
d_gene: TRBD1
j_gene: TRBJ1-1

CDR3nt: TGTGCCAGCAGCCAAGGTCAACGGATTGGGGGCTACAATGAGCAGTTCTTC
CDR3aa: CASSQGQRIGGYNEQFF
v_gene: TRBV4-2
abundance: few
d_gene: .
j_gene: TRBJ2-1

CDR3nt: TGTGCCAGCAGCTACAGGGCCCCCGGGGAGCTGTTTTTT
CDR3aa: CASSYRAPGELFF
v_gene: TRBV7-3
abundance: .
d_gene: .
j_gene: TRBJ2-2

CDR3nt: TGTGCCAGCAGGTCGGGACGGAGGGCGCTCCACGAGCAGTACTTC
CDR3aa: CASRSGRRALHEQYF
v_gene: TRBV12-3/TRBV12-4
abundance: few
d_gene: .
j_gene: TRBJ2-7

CDR3nt: TGTGCCAGCTCACTTCCGGCGAACGCTGAAGCTTTCTTT
CDR3aa: CASSLPANAEAFF
v_gene: TRBV18
abundance: .
d_gene: .
j_gene: TRBJ1-1

CDR3nt: TGTGCCATCTCTCCTAGCGGGGGATATGAGCAGTTCTTC
CDR3aa: CAISPSGGYEQFF
v_gene: TRBV10-3
abundance: .
d_gene: TRBD2
j_gene: TRBJ2-1

CDR3nt: TGCGCCAGCAGCTCGACAGGGCCGGAGACCCAGTACTTC
CDR3aa: CASSSTGPETQYF
v_gene: TRBV5-1
abundance: many
d_gene: TRBD1
j_gene: TRBJ2-5

CDR3nt: TGCAGTGCTAGGTTCGGTTTAAGCCAGCCCCAGCATTTT
CDR3aa: CSARFGLSQPQHF
v_gene: TRBV20-1
abundance: .
d_gene: .
j_gene: TRBJ1-5

CDR3nt: TGCGCCAGCAGCCAAGTACCAGCGGGGGCCTACAATGAGCAGTTCTTC
CDR3aa: CASSQVPAGAYNEQFF
v_gene: TRBV4-1
abundance: few
d_gene: TRBD2
j_gene: TRBJ2-1

CDR3nt: TGCGCCAGCAGCCAAGTCGATAGCAGGAGAGCGCAGTTCTTC
CDR3aa: CASSQVDSRRAQFF
v_gene: TRBV4-1
abundance: .
d_gene: .
j_gene: TRBJ2-1

CDR3nt: TGCGCCAGCAGCCGAACGACAGGGGGGAGTTATGGCTACACCTTC
CDR3aa: CASSRTTGGSYGYTF
v_gene: TRBV4-3
abundance: .
d_gene: TRBD1
j_gene: TRBJ1-2

CDR3nt: TGCGCCAGCAGCCTGGCCCGTCTAGCGGGGGGCCACAATGAGCAGTTCTTC
CDR3aa: CASSLARLAGGHNEQFF
v_gene: TRBV5-1
abundance: few
d_gene: TRBD2
j_gene: TRBJ2-1

CDR3nt: TGCGCCAGCAGCCAAGTAGGACTGAGACTTAACTATGGCTACACCTTC
CDR3aa: CASSQVGLRLNYGYTF
v_gene: TRBV4-1
abundance: .
d_gene: .
j_gene: TRBJ1-2

CDR3nt: TGTGCCAGCAGCCAAGTTGGGACCGCCGGGGATACGCAGTATTTT
CDR3aa: CASSQVGTAGDTQYF
v_gene: TRBV3-2
abundance: few
d_gene: .
j_gene: TRBJ2-3

CDR3nt: TGTGCCAGCAGACCCCGGACCGTTTCCACCGGGGAGCTGTTTTTT
CDR3aa: CASRPRTVSTGELFF
v_gene: TRBV11-2
abundance: .
d_gene: .
j_gene: TRBJ2-2

CDR3nt: TGTGCCAGCATGACGGGGAACCAAGAGACCCAGTACTTC
CDR3aa: CASMTGNQETQYF
v_gene: TRBV6-2/TRBV6-3
abundance: .
d_gene: .
j_gene: TRBJ2-5

CDR3nt: TGCGCCAGCAGCTTGGCCGGGGGGACTGGGGCCAACGTCCTGACTTTC
CDR3aa: CASSLAGGTGANVLTF
v_gene: TRBV5-1
abundance: .
d_gene: TRBD2
j_gene: TRBJ2-6

CDR3nt: TGCGCCAGCAGTCCAACCGGGACACTTCATCAGCCCCAGCATTTT
CDR3aa: CASSPTGTLHQPQHF
v_gene: TRBV5-1
abundance: .
d_gene: .
j_gene: TRBJ1-5

CDR3nt: TGTGCCAGCAGTAAGGGACAGGGCTTCACTAACTATGGCTACACCTTC
CDR3aa: CASSKGQGFTNYGYTF
v_gene: TRBV12-3/TRBV12-4
abundance: few
d_gene: TRBD1
j_gene: TRBJ1-2

CDR3nt: TGTGCCACCAGCAGAGATCATAGCAATCAGCCCCAGCATTTT
CDR3aa: CATSRDHSNQPQHF
v_gene: TRBV15
abundance: few
d_gene: .
j_gene: TRBJ1-5

CDR3nt: TGTGCCAGCAGCGCGGGACCGACGTACGGCAATCAGCCCCAGCATTTT
CDR3aa: CASSAGPTYGNQPQHF
v_gene: TRBV5-6
abundance: few
d_gene: .
j_gene: TRBJ1-5

CDR3nt: TGTGCCATCAGTGAGGGACAGGGTGATAAGAACACTGAAGCTTTCTTT
CDR3aa: CAISEGQGDKNTEAFF
v_gene: TRBV10-3
abundance: .
d_gene: TRBD1
j_gene: TRBJ1-1

CDR3nt: TGCGCCAGCAGCGATCTGGGCGGGGGCACAGATACGCAGTATTTT
CDR3aa: CASSDLGGGTDTQYF
v_gene: TRBV5-1
abundance: .
d_gene: .
j_gene: TRBJ2-3

CDR3nt: TGTGCCAGCAGCTCGCTGGGGGGCAGGGGAGAGACCCAGTACTTC
CDR3aa: CASSSLGGRGETQYF
v_gene: TRBV7-3
abundance: .
d_gene: .
j_gene: TRBJ2-5

CDR3nt: TGTGCCAGCAGCCCGAACACGGGACAGGGCCATGGCTACACCTTC
CDR3aa: CASSPNTGQGHGYTF
v_gene: TRBV7-2
abundance: .
d_gene: TRBD1
j_gene: TRBJ1-2

CDR3nt: TGTGCCAGCAGCCATGACTATCAGCCCCAGCATTTT
CDR3aa: CASSHDYQPQHF
v_gene: TRBV6-6
abundance: few
d_gene: .
j_gene: TRBJ1-5

CDR3nt: TGTGCCGCAGTCAGACAAGTTGGAGCGGGTGGCTACACCTTC
CDR3aa: CAAVRQVGAGGYTF
v_gene: TRBV10-3
abundance: many
d_gene: .
j_gene: TRBJ1-2

CDR3nt: TGTGCCAGCTCACCACCGGGAACGACTGGGGCCAACGTCCTGACTTTC
CDR3aa: CASSPPGTTGANVLTF
v_gene: TRBV18
abundance: few
d_gene: .
j_gene: TRBJ2-6

CDR3nt: TGTGCCAGCAGTTTATCTAACCGGGGTCAGCCCCAGCATTTT
CDR3aa: CASSLSNRGQPQHF
v_gene: TRBV28
abundance: .
d_gene: .
j_gene: TRBJ1-5

CDR3nt: TGCGCCAGCAGCCTCAGGTTTTCGACAGTCAATGGAAACACCATATATTTT
CDR3aa: CASSLRFSTVNGNTIYF
v_gene: TRBV4-3
abundance: few
d_gene: .
j_gene: TRBJ1-3

CDR3nt: TGCAGCGTACAACAGGGGCCAAGGAGCACTGAAGCTTTCTTT
CDR3aa: CSVQQGPRSTEAFF
v_gene: TRBV29-1
abundance: few
d_gene: TRBD1
j_gene: TRBJ1-1

CDR3nt: TGCGCCAGCAGCCGTCTTAGAAGCGGGGGGGCCGTTCTGAATGAGCAGTTCTTC
CDR3aa: CASSRLRSGGAVLNEQFF
v_gene: TRBV4-1
abundance: .
d_gene: TRBD2
j_gene: TRBJ2-1

CDR3nt: TGCGCCAGCAGCCAAGGTCGGGGGCGAGTCACTGAAGCTTTCTTT
CDR3aa: CASSQGRGRVTEAFF
v_gene: TRBV4-1
abundance: .
d_gene: .
j_gene: TRBJ1-1

CDR3nt: TGTGCCAGCGGAAGACCCAGGTCCTACGAGCAGTACTTC
CDR3aa: CASGRPRSYEQYF
v_gene: TRBV6-6
abundance: many
d_gene: .
j_gene: TRBJ2-7

CDR3nt: TGCAGCGTTGACAGGGTAGATCAAGAGACCCAGTACTTC
CDR3aa: CSVDRVDQETQYF
v_gene: TRBV29-1
abundance: few
d_gene: .
j_gene: TRBJ2-5

CDR3nt: TGCGCCAGCAGCCCCCGGGGTGCAGGGGTGGCAGATACGCAGTATTTT
CDR3aa: CASSPRGAGVADTQYF
v_gene: TRBV5-1
abundance: .
d_gene: .
j_gene: TRBJ2-3

CDR3nt: TGTGCCGCCTTTGGGACGCATAACCGGGACACCGGGGAGCTGTTTTTT
CDR3aa: CAAFGTHNRDTGELFF
v_gene: TRBV6-6
abundance: few
d_gene: .
j_gene: TRBJ2-2

CDR3nt: TGTGCCAGCAGCCAAGGACTAATCGGAGAAAAACTGTTTTTT
CDR3aa: CASSQGLIGEKLFF
v_gene: TRBV7-9
abundance: few
d_gene: .
j_gene: TRBJ1-4

CDR3nt: TGTGCCAGCACCAGGGGGACGGTCAATTCACCCCTCCACTTT
CDR3aa: CASTRGTVNSPLHF
v_gene: TRBV12-3/TRBV12-4
abundance: .
d_gene: TRBD1
j_gene: TRBJ1-6

CDR3nt: TGCGCCAGCAGCTATCGGGGATCCCAAGAGACCCAGTACTTC
CDR3aa: CASSYRGSQETQYF
v_gene: TRBV5-1
abundance: many
d_gene: .
j_gene: TRBJ2-5

CDR3nt: TGTGCCAGCAGTTGGACTAGCGGGGTAGCCGGGGAGCTGTTTTTT
CDR3aa: CASSWTSGVAGELFF
v_gene: TRBV12-3/TRBV12-4
abundance: few
d_gene: TRBD2
j_gene: TRBJ2-2

CDR3nt: TGCAGTGCTAGGCGCCGAGGAGAGACCCAGTACTTC
CDR3aa: CSARRRGETQYF
v_gene: TRBV20-1
abundance: .
d_gene: .
j_gene: TRBJ2-5

CDR3nt: TGTGCCAGCACCACCGGGGGAGGGGGCGCTTACAATGAGCAGTTCTTC
CDR3aa: CASTTGGGGAYNEQFF
v_gene: TRBV12-3/TRBV12-4
abundance: .
d_gene: .
j_gene: TRBJ2-1

CDR3nt: TGCGCCAGCAGCCAAGAAATCGTCAGGGGGCTAGCCAACACCGGGGAGCTGTTTTTT
CDR3aa: CASSQEIVRGLANTGELFF
v_gene: TRBV4-3
abundance: many
d_gene: TRBD1
j_gene: TRBJ2-2

CDR3nt: TGTGCCAGCAGCCAAGGCGGACAGCCCCCCAATCAGCCCCAGCATTTT
CDR3aa: CASSQGGQPPNQPQHF
v_gene: TRBV5-4
abundance: many
d_gene: .
j_gene: TRBJ1-5

CDR3nt: TGTGCCAGCAGTGAATTAGAAAGGGATTCTCAGTACTTC
CDR3aa: CASSELERDSQYF
v_gene: TRBV25-1
abundance: few
d_gene: .
j_gene: TRBJ2-4

CDR3nt: TGTGCCAGCACCATATCTGCTAACTATGGCTACACCTTC
CDR3aa: CASTISANYGYTF
v_gene: TRBV2
abundance: few
d_gene: .
j_gene: TRBJ1-2

CDR3nt: TGTGCCAGCAGCCGACTTGGACAGCCGGCGACCCAGTACTTC
CDR3aa: CASSRLGQPATQYF
v_gene: TRBV5-6
abundance: few
d_gene: .
j_gene: TRBJ2-5

CDR3nt: TGTGCCAGCAGCCCGACGGTCGCAGGCCTGGCCTATGGCTACACCTTC
CDR3aa: CASSPTVAGLAYGYTF
v_gene: TRBV5-6
abundance: few
d_gene: .
j_gene: TRBJ1-2

CDR3nt: TGTGCCAGCAGCTTTTCGGGGGCTAACAATCAGCCCCAGCATTTT
CDR3aa: CASSFSGANNQPQHF
v_gene: TRBV11-2
abundance: .
d_gene: .
j_gene: TRBJ1-5

CDR3nt: TGTGCCATCAGGCCCACCGGGTCAGAGACCCAGTACTTC
CDR3aa: CAIRPTGSETQYF
v_gene: TRBV10-3
abundance: few
d_gene: .
j_gene: TRBJ2-5

CDR3nt: TGTGCCAGCAGATCCGACAGGGGGGGTTCACCCCTCCACTTT
CDR3aa: CASRSDRGGSPLHF
v_gene: TRBV6-2/TRBV6-3
abundance: .
d_gene: TRBD1
j_gene: TRBJ1-6

CDR3nt: TGCAGTGCTAGCTCATCGGACAGGGGTAACACTGAAGCTTTCTTT
CDR3aa: CSASSSDRGNTEAFF
v_gene: TRBV20-1
abundance: .
d_gene: TRBD1
j_gene: TRBJ1-1

CDR3nt: TGTGCCAGCAGCCTCAGCAAGGGGCCAACTAATGAAAAACTGTTTTTT
CDR3aa: CASSLSKGPTNEKLFF
v_gene: TRBV4-2
abundance: many
d_gene: .
j_gene: TRBJ1-4

CDR3nt: TGTGCCAGCAGCTTAGTTGGCGGGGGCGTCGCAGATACGCAGTATTTT
CDR3aa: CASSLVGGGVADTQYF
v_gene: TRBV7-2
abundance: .
d_gene: .
j_gene: TRBJ2-3

CDR3nt: TGTGCCAGCAGTTTAGGGGGGTTCCGTAACGAGCAGTACTTC
CDR3aa: CASSLGGFRNEQYF
v_gene: TRBV28
abundance: .
d_gene: .
j_gene: TRBJ2-7

CDR3nt: TGTGCCAGCAGCTGGGACGCTAACAATGAGCAGTTCTTC
CDR3aa: CASSWDANNEQFF
v_gene: TRBV5-6
abundance: .
d_gene: .
j_gene: TRBJ2-1

CDR3nt: TGTGCCAGCAGCCCCCGGTTAATTGGTGGGGAGCTGTTTTTT
CDR3aa: CASSPRLIGGELFF
v_gene: TRBV7-3
abundance: few
d_gene: .
j_gene: TRBJ2-2

CDR3nt: TGCGCCAGCAGAGAACAAAGGGACACTGAAGCTTTCTTT
CDR3aa: CASREQRDTEAFF
v_gene: TRBV5-1
abundance: few
d_gene: .
j_gene: TRBJ1-1